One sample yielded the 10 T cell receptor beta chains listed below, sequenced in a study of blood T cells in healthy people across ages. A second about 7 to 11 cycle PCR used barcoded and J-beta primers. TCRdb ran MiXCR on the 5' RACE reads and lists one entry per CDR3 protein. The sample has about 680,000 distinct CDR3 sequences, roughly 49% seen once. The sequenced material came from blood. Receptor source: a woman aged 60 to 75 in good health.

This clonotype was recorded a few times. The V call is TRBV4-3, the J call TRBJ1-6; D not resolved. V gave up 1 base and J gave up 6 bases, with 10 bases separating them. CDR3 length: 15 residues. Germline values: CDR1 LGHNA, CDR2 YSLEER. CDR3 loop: CASSQARTGNSPLHF. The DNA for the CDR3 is TGCGCCAGCAGCCAAGCGCGGACGGGTAATTCACCCCTCCACTTT.

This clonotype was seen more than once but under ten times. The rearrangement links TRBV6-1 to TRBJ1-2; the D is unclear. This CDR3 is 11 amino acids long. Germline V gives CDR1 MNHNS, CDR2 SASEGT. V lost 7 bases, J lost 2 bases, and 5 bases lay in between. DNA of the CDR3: TGTGCCAGCATGGCCAACTATGGCTACACCTTC. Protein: CASMANYGYTF.

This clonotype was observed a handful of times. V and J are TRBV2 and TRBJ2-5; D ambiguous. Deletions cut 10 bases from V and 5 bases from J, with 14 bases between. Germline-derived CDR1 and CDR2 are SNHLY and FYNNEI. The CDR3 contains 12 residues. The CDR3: CATRPDGETQYF. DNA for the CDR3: TGTGCCACCCGACCGGACGGGGAGACCCAGTACTTC.

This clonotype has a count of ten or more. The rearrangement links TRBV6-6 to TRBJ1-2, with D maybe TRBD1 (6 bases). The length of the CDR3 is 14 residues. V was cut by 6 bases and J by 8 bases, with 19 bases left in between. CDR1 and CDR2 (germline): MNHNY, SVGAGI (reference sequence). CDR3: CASSRGGAQRGYTF. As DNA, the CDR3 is TGTGCCAGCAGCCGAGGGGGGGCCCAGAGAGGCTACACCTTC.

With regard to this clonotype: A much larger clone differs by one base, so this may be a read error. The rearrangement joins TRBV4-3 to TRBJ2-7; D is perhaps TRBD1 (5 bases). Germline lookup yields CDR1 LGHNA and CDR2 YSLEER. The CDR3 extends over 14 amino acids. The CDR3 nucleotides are TGCGCCAGCAGGGTACAGGTCGGATCCTACGAGCGGTACTTC. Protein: CASRVQVGSYERYF.

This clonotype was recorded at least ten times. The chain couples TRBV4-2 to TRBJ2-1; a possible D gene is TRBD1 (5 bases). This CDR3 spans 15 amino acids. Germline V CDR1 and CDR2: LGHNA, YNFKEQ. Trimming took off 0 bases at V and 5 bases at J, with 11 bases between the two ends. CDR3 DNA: TGTGCCAGCAGCCAAGAACCACAGGCGGACAATGAGCAGTTCTTC. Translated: CASSQEPQADNEQFF.

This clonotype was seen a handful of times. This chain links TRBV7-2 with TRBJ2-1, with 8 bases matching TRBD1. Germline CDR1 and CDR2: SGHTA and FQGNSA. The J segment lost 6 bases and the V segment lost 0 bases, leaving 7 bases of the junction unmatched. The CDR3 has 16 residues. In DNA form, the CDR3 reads TGTGCCAGCAGCTTAGCCTACAGGGGGTTTGGCAATGAGCAGTTCTTC. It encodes CASSLAYRGFGNEQFF. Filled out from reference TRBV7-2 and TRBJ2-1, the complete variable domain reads GAGVSQSPSNKVTEKGKDVELRCDPISGHTALYWYRQSLGQGLEFLIYFQGNSAPDKSGLPSDRFSAERTGGSVSTLTIQRTQQEDSAVYLCASSLAYRGFGNEQFFGPGTRLTVL.

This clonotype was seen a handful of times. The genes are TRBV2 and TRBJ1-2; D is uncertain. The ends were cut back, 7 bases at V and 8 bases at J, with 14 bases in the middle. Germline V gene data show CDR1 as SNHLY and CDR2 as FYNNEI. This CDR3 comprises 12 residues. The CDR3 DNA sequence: TGTGCCAGCATGACAAGAAGGGAGGGCTACACCTTC. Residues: CASMTRREGYTF.

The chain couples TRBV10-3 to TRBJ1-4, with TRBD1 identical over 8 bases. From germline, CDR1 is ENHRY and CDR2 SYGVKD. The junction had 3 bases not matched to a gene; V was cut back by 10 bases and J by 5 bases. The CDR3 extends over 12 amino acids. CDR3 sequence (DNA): TGTGCCACGACAGGGGAGAATGAAAAACTGTTTTTT. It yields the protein CATTGENEKLFF.

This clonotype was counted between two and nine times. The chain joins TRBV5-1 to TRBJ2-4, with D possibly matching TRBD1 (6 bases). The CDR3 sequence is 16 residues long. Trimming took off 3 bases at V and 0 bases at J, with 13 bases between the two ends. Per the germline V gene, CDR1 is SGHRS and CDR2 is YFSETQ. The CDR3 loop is CASSSGQGIAKNIQYF. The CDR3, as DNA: TGCGCCAGCAGCTCGGGGCAGGGGATAGCCAAAAACATTCAGTACTTC.